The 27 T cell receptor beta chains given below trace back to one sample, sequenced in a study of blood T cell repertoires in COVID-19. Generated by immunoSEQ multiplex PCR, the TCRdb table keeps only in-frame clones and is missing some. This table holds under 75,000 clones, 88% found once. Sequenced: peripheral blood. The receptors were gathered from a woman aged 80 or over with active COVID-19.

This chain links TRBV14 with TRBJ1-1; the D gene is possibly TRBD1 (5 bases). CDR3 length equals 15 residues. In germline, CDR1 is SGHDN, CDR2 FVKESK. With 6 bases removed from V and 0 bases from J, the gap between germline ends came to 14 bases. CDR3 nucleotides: TGTGCCAGCAGGCTCGACCAGGGCTTGAACACTGAAGCTTTCTTT. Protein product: CASRLDQGLNTEAFF.

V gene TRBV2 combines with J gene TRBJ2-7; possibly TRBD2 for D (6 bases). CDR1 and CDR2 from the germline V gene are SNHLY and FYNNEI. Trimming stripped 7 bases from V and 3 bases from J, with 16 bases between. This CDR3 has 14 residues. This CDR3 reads CASTPGSGRYEQYF. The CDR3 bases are TGTGCCAGCACCCCGGGTAGCGGTCGCTACGAGCAGTACTTC. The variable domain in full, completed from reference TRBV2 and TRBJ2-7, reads EPEVTQTPSHQVTQMGQEVILRCVPISNHLYFYWYRQILGQKVEFLVSFYNNEISEKSEIFDDQFSVERPDGSNFTLKIRSTKLEDSAMYFCASTPGSGRYEQYFGPGTRLTVT.

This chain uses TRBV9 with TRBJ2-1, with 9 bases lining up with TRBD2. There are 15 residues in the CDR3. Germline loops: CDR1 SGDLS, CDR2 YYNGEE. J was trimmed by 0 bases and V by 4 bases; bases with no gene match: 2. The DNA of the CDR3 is TGTGCCAGCAGCCGACTAGCGGACTCCTACAATGAGCAGTTCTTC. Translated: CASSRLADSYNEQFF. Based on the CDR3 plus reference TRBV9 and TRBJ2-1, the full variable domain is DSGVTQTPKHLITATGQRVTLRCSPRSGDLSVYWYQQSLDQGLQFLIQYYNGEERAKGNILERFSAQQFPDLHSELNLSSLELGDSALYFCASSRLADSYNEQFFGPGTRLTVL.

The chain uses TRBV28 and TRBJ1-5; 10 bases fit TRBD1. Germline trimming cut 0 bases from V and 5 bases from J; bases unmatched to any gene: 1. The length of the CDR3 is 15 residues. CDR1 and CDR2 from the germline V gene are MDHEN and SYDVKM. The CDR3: CASSLWTGGDQPQHF. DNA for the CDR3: TGTGCCAGCAGTTTATGGACAGGGGGCGATCAGCCCCAGCATTTT.

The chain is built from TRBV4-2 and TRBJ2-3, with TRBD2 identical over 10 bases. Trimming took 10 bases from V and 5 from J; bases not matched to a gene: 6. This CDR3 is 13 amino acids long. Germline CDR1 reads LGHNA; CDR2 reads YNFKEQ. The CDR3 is CATSGGLGDTQYF. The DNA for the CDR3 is TGTGCCACTAGCGGGGGATTGGGAGATACGCAGTATTTT.

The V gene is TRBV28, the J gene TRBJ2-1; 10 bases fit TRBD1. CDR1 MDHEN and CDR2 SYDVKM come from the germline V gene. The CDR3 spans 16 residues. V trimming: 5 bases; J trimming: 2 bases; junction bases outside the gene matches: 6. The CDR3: CASSPPGTGAYNEQFF. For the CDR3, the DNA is TGTGCCAGCAGTCCTCCCGGGACAGGGGCCTACAATGAGCAGTTCTTC. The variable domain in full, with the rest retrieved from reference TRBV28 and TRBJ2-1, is DVKVTQSSRYLVKRTGEKVFLECVQDMDHENMFWYRQDPGLGLRLIYFSYDVKMKEKGDIPEGYSVSREKKERFSLILESASTNQTSMYLCASSPPGTGAYNEQFFGPGTRLTVL.

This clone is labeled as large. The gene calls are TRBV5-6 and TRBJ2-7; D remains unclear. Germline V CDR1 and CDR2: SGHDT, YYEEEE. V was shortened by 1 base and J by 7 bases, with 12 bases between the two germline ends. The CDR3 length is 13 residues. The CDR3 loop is CASSLYYSGEQYF. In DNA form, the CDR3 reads TGTGCCAGCAGCTTGTACTATTCTGGAGAGCAGTACTTC. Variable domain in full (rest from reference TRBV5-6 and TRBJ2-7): DAGVTQSPTHLIKTRGQQVTLRCSPKSGHDTVSWYQQALGQGPQFIFQYYEEEERQRGNFPDRFSGHQFPNYSSELNVNALLLGDSALYLCASSLYYSGEQYFGPGTRLTVT.

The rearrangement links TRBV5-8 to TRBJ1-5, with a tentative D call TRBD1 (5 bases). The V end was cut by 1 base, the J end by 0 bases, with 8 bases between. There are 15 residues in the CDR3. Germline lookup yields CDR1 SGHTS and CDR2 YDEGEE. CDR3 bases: TGTGCCAGCAGCTTGCAGGGATATAGCAATCAGCCCCAGCATTTT. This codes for CASSLQGYSNQPQHF.

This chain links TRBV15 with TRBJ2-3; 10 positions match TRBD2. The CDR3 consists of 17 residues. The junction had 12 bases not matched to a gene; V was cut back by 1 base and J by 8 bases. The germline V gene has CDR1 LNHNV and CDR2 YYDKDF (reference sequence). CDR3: CATSRAHPLAGLGTQYF. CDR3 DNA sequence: TGTGCCACCAGCAGAGCCCACCCACTAGCGGGGCTGGGTACGCAGTATTTT.

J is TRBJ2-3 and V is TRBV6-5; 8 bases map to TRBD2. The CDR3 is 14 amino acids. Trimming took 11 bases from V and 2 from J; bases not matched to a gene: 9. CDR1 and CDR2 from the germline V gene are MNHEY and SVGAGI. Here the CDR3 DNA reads TGTGCCTCCTCGGGGGGGAAGATCACAGATACGCAGTATTTT. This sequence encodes CASSGGKITDTQYF.

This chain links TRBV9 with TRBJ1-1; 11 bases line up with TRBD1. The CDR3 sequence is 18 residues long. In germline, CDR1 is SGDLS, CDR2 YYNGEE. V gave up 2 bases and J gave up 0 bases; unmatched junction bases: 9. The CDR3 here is CASSVSGQGEGVNTEAFF. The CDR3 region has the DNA TGTGCCAGCAGCGTTTCGGGACAGGGGGAAGGGGTGAACACTGAAGCTTTCTTT. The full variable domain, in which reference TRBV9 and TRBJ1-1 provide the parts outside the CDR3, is DSGVTQTPKHLITATGQRVTLRCSPRSGDLSVYWYQQSLDQGLQFLIQYYNGEERAKGNILERFSAQQFPDLHSELNLSSLELGDSALYFCASSVSGQGEGVNTEAFFGQGTRLTVV.

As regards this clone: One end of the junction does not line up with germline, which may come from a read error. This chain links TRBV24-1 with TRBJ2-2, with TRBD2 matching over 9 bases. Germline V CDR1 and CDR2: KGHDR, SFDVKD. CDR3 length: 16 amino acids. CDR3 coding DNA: TGTGCCACCAGTGAAACTCAGCGGGGGGCACACCGGGGAGCTGTTTTT. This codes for CATSETQRGAHRGAVF.

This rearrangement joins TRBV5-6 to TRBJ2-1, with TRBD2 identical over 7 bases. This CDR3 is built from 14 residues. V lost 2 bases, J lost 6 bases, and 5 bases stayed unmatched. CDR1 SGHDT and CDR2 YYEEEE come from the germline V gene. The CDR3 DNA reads TGTGCCAGCAGCTTATCGGGGGGATCCAATGAGCAGTTCTTC. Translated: CASSLSGGSNEQFF.

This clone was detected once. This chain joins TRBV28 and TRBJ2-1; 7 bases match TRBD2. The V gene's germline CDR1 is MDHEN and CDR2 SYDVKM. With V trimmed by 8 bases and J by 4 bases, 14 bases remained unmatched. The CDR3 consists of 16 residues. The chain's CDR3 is CASSLTLAAIYNEQFF. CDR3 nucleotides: TGTGCCAGCTCTCTTACTCTAGCGGCTATATACAATGAGCAGTTCTTC.

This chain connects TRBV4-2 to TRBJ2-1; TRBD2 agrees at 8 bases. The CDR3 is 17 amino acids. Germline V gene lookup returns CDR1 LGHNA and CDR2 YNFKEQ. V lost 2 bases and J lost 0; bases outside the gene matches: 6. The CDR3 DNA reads TGTGCCAGCAGCCAACGCACCCGGGGGGGCTCCTACAATGAGCAGTTCTTC. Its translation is CASSQRTRGGSYNEQFF.

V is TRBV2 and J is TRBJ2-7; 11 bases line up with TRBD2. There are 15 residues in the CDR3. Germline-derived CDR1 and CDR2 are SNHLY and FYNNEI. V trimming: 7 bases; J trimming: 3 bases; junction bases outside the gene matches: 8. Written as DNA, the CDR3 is TGTGCCAGCAATAGCGGGGGGGCCGGAAACTACGAGCAGTACTTC. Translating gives CASNSGGAGNYEQYF.

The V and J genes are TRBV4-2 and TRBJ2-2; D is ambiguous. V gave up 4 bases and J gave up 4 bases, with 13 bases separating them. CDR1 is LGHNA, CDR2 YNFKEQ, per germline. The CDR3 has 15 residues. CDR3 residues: CASSLERGVTGELFF. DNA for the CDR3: TGTGCCAGCAGCCTAGAACGCGGCGTCACCGGGGAGCTGTTTTTT.

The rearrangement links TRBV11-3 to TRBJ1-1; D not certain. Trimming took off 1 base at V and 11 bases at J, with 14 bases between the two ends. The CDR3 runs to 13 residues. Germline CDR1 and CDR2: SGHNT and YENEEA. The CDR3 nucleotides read TGTGCCAGCAGCTTAGTTGGGTCCTCGGAGGCTTTCTTT. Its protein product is CASSLVGSSEAFF.

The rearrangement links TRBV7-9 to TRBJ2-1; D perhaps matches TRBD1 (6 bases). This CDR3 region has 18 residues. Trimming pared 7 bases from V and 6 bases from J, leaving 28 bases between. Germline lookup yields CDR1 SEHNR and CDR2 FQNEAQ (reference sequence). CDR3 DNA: TGTGCCAGCACCAAAGGGCGGCAGGGCTCAGGGGTTAGCAATGAGCAGTTCTTC. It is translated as CASTKGRQGSGVSNEQFF.

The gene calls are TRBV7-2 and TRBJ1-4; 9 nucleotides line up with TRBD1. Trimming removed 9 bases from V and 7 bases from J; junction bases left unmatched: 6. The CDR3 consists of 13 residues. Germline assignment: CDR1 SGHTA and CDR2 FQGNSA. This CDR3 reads CASRGDRAEKLFF. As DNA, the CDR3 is TGTGCCAGTAGGGGGGACAGGGCTGAAAAACTGTTTTTT.

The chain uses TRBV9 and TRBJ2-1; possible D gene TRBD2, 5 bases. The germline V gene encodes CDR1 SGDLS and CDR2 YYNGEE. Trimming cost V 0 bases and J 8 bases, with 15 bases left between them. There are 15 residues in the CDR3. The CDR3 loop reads CASSVEGRTRYEQFF. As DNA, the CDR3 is TGTGCCAGCAGCGTAGAGGGTAGAACTAGATATGAGCAGTTCTTC.

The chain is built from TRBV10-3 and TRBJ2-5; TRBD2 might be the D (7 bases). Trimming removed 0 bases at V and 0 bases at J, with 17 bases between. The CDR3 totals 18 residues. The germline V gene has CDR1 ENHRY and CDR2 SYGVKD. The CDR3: CAISESGRAGAYQETQYF. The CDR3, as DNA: TGTGCCATCAGTGAGTCCGGACGGGCGGGGGCTTACCAAGAGACCCAGTACTTC.

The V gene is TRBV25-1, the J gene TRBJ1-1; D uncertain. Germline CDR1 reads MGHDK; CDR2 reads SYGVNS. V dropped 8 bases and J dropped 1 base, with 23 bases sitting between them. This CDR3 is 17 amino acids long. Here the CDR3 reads CASRPGGFSIWNTEAFF. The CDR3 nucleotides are TGTGCCAGCCGCCCTGGAGGTTTTTCGATATGGAACACTGAAGCTTTCTTT.

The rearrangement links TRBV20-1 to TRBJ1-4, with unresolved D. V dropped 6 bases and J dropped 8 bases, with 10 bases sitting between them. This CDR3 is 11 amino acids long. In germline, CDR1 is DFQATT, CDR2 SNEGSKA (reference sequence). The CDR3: CSARKLEKLFF. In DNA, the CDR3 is TGCAGTGCGAGGAAGCTCGAAAAACTGTTTTTT.

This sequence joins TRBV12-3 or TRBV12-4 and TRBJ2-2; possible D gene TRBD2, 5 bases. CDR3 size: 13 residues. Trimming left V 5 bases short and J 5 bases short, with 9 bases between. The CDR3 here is CASSQTKTGELFF. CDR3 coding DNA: TGTGCCAGCAGTCAGACTAAAACCGGGGAGCTGTTTTTT.

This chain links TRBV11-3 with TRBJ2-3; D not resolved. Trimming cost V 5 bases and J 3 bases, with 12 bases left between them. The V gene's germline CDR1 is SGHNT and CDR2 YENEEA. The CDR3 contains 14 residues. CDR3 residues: CASSPRLGTDTQYF. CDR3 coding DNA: TGTGCCAGCAGCCCGAGACTGGGTACAGATACGCAGTATTTT.

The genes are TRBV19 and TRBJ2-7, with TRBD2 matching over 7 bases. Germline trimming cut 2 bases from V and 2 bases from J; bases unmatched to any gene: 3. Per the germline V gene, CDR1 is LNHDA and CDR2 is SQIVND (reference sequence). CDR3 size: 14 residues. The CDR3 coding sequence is TGTGCCAGTAGTATATCACGGGGGGCCTACGAGCAGTACTTC. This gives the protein CASSISRGAYEQYF.